This T cell receptor beta chain appears in the sequencing data of a study of blood T cell repertoires in COVID-19 (dated by TCRdb to 2018 to 2020). A note on the overall study: The collaborator samples originated in the United States, Italy and Spain and spanned the acute and convalescent phases of COVID-19. Subjects who had been exposed to COVID-19, were actively infected with it, or had recovered from it provided the deeply sampled blood TCRbeta repertoires that made up the dataset. Where available, HLA class I and class II types were obtained from metadata supplied by the sample provider rather than from assay-based typing. Nearly every sample came with metadata listing a de-identified subject ID, COVID-19 status, age in years and sex. The prospective study material was composed of cDNA or gDNA derived from T cells, B-cell-depleted T cells, or PBMCs. The repertoires were released in a freely available public database intended as a resource for research on the immune response to SARS-CoV-2. Samples were obtained from the ongoing ImmuneRACE study (first 160 participants) and from about 1,300 subjects provided by 6 global collaborators. Beyond this particular receptor, the publication reports: Clinical and demographic metadata were provided uncurated, with the amount varying by source and participant.

V and J are truncated by 5 bases and 3 bases respectively, leaving an intervening sequence of 14 bases. CDR1 and CDR2, looked up from the germline V gene, are SGHTA and FQGNSA. The CDR3, from cysteine to phenylalanine, totals 15 residues. Of all the DNA, just the CDR3 is kept, 45 bases in frame from base 1. On this clone: There is no known antigen for this receptor. Base qualities are not recorded, but no much larger clone differs from it by a single base.

TCRbeta CDR3 regions were amplified from genomic DNA by means of the immunoSEQ Assay, a bias-controlled multiplex PCR. Per the authors' processing: The number of nucleated cells in each sample was estimated by amplification of reference gene primers within the assay. To quantify the absolute abundance of each unique TCRbeta CDR3 rearrangement, sequence reads were collapsed and filtered. For each sample, productive Simpson clonality was calculated as the square root of Simpson's diversity index across productive rearrangements. TCRdb carries this immuneACCESS record with in-frame sequences only. Its versions omit some clonotypes, under half of them owing to an unresolved V gene in the studies checked, with the rest unexplained. V, J and clone size reflect that table, while D and trimming were determined from the DNA. The sample data list approximately 220,000 clones, and 65% to 85% of these were observed just once. 3% to 3.5% of the sample is in the top ten clones.

A second Seattle source provided samples from volunteer blood donors who had recovered from COVID-19. Each collaborating institution followed its own protocols to collect whole blood in K2EDTA tubes. For TCRbeta analysis, collaborators shipped samples as frozen whole blood, isolated PBMCs, or DNA extracted from either of those sample types. The sequencing input was peripheral blood. The sequence is built from TRBV7-2 and TRBJ2-1; a tentative D match to TRBD1 spans 5 bases. The TCR sequence derives from a woman in her 30s who had recovered from COVID-19. The CDR3 has the sequence CASSRGQGGYNEQFF. The DNA sequence is as follows: TGTGCCAGCAGCCGTGGGCAGGGCGGCTACAATGAGCAGTTCTTC. With the portions outside the CDR3 filled from the reference TRBV7-2 and TRBJ2-1 genes, the complete variable region becomes GAGVSQSPSNKVTEKGKDVELRCDPISGHTALYWYRQSLGQGLEFLIYFQGNSAPDKSGLPSDRFSAERTGGSVSTLTIQRTQQEDSAVYLCASSRGQGGYNEQFFGPGTRLTVL.